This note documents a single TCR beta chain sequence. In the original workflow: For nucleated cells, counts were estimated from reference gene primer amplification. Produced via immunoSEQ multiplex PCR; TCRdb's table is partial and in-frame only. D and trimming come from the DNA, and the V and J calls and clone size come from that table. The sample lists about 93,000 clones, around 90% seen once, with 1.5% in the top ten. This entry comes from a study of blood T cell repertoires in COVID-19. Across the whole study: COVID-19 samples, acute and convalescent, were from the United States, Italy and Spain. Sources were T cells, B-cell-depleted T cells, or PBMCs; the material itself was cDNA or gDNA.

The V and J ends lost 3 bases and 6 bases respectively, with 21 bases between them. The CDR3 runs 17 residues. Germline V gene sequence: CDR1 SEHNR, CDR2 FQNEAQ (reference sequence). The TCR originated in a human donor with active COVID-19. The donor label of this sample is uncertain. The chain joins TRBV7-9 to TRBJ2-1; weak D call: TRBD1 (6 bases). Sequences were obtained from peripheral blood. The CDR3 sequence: CASSFHQGTTRLNEQFF. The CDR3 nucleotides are TGTGCCAGCAGCTTTCATCAGGGGACAACACGTCTCAATGAGCAGTTCTTC.